This T cell receptor (beta chain) was identified in a study of cytomegalovirus exposure and HLA in healthy donors. Trimming removed 2 bases at V and 4 bases at J, with 17 bases between. The CDR3 loop spans 16 amino acids. Per the germline V gene, CDR1 is LGHNA and CDR2 is YNFKEQ. Use of 60 Vbeta and 13 Jbeta primers characterized the PCR. Repertoires were generated with immunoSEQ multiplex PCR, while TCRdb's copy carries only in-frame clones and drops some. The sample has 210,000 or so clones, about nine tenths seen once. This TCR derives from a man aged 25 to 40 in good health and CMV-seronegative. The material sequenced was PBMCs. The chain recombines TRBV4-2 with TRBJ1-2, with D tentatively TRBD1 (5 bases). In DNA, the CDR3 is TGTGCCAGCAGCCAACCTTTCGGCCAGGGCTCCTATGGCTACACCTTC. This encodes CASSQPFGQGSYGYTF.